This TCR beta chain emerged from a study of liver allograft versus peripheral blood T cells (dated by TCRdb to the early 2020s). Regarding the study in general: In liver transplant recipients, the study looked at T cell receptor repertoires in the peripheral blood and set them against the repertoires found within the transplanted livers. Study-wide conclusions, independent of this receptor: The T cell receptor repertoires within liver allografts were reported to be different from the T cell receptor repertoires detected in peripheral blood.

Reads for this sample came from an Illumina MiSeq. TCRdb trimmed public reads at Q25 via fastp, called clones via MiXCR and kept in-frame beta chains. Every distinct CDR3 protein forms one entry, paired with its most common genes and DNA. The table for this sample lists some 10,000 distinct CDR3 sequences; around 20% of them were counted only once. Approximately 1.3% of the sample is held by the ten biggest clonotypes. This clonotype was recorded a few times. Its recognized antigen is unknown. No much larger clone exists at a distance of one base, and base qualities are not known. V loses 1 base at its end and J loses 6 bases; junction bases beyond the gene matches: 6. The CDR3 starts with the cysteine, ends with the phenylalanine, and has 16 residues. Solely the CDR3 DNA is kept, with 48 bases framed from the first base. CDR1 and CDR2 are read off the germline V gene (reference sequence) as LNHDA and SQIVND.

The chain employs TRBV19 and TRBJ2-1; the central 10 bases match TRBD1. This TCR came from a human patient who had a liver transplant. Donor T cells from the graft may be present among the T cells after a transplant. At the DNA level, the sequence is TGTGCCAGTAGTATAGCGGGCGGGACAGGGGCCAATGAGCAGTTCTTC. This codes for CASSIAGGTGANEQFF. Outside the CDR3, residues come from the reference TRBV19 and TRBJ2-1 proteins, so the full variable domain is: DGGITQSPKYLFRKEGQNVTLSCEQNLNHDAMYWYRQDPGQGLRLIYYSQIVNDFQKGDIAEGYSVSREKKESFPLTVTSAQKNPTAFYLCASSIAGGTGANEQFFGPGTRLTVL.